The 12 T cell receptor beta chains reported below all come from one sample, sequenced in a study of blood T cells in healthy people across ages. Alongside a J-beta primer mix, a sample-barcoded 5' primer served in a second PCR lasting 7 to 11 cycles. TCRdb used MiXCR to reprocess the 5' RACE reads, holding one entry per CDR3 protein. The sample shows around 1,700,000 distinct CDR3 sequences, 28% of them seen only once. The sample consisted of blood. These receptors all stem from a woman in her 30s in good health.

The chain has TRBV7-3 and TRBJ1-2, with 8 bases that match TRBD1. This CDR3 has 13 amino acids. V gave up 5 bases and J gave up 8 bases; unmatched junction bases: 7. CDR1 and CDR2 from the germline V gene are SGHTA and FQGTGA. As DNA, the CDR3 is TGTGCCAGCAGCCTTACAGGGGGTGAAGGCTACACCTTC. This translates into CASSLTGGEGYTF.

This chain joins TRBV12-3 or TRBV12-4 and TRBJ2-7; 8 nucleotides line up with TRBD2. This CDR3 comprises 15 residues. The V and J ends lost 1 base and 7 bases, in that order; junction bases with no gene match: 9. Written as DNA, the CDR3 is TGTGCCAGCAGTTTAGAGGGACTAGGCAGTGTGGAGCAGTACTTC. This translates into CASSLEGLGSVEQYF.

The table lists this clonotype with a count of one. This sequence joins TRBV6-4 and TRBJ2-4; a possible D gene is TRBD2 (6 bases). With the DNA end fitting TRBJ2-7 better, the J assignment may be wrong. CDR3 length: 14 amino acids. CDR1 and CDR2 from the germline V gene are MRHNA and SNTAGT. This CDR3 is CASSDFPGDYEQYF. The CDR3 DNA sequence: TGTGCCAGCAGTGACTTCCCGGGAGACTACGAGCAGTACTTC.

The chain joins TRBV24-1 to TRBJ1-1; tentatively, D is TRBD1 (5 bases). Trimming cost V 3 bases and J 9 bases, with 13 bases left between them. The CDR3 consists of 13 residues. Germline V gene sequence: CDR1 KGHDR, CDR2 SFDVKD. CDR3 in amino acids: CATSDGTQGKAFF. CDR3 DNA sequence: TGTGCCACCAGTGATGGGACGCAGGGTAAAGCTTTCTTT.

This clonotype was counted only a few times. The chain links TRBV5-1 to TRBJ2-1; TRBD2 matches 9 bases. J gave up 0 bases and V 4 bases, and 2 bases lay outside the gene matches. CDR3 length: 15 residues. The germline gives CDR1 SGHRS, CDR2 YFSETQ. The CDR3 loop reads CASSRTSVSYNEQFF. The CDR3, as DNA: TGCGCCAGCAGCCGGACTAGCGTCTCCTACAATGAGCAGTTCTTC.

The CDR3: CSARAPGQANTGELFF. The CDR3 DNA reads TGCAGTGCTAGAGCCCCTGGACAGGCCAACACCGGGGAGCTGTTTTTT. This chain links TRBV20-1 with TRBJ2-2; 7 bases are shared with TRBD1. Germline V CDR1 and CDR2: DFQATT, SNEGSKA (reference sequence). Losses at the gene ends were 1 base for V and 2 bases for J; bases not matched to a gene: 7. The CDR3 spans 16 residues.

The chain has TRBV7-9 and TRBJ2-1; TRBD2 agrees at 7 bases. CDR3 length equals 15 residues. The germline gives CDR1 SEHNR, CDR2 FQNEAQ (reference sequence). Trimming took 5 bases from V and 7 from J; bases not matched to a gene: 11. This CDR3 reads CASSKRTSRGNEQFF. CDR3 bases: TGTGCCAGCAGCAAAAGGACTAGTCGTGGAAATGAGCAGTTCTTC.

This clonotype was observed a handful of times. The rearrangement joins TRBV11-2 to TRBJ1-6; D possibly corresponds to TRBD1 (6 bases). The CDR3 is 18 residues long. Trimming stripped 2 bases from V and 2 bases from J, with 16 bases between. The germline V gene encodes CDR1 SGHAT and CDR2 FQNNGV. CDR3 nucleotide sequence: TGTGCCAGCAGCTTATCAGGACAGTTGGTCGCCTATAATTCACCCCTCCACTTT. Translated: CASSLSGQLVAYNSPLHF.

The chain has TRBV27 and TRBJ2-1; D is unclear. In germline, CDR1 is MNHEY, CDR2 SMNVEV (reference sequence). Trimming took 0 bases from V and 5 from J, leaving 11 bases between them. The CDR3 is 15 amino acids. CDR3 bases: TGTGCCAGCAGTTTATCGTGGCAGGTAGACAATGAGCAGTTCTTC. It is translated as CASSLSWQVDNEQFF.

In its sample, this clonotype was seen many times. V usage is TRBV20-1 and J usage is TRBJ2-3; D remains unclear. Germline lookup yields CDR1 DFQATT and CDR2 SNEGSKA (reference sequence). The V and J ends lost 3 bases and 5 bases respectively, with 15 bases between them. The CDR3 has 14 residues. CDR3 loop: CSASPMGNRDTQYF. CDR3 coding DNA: TGCAGTGCTAGCCCCATGGGGAACAGAGATACGCAGTATTTT.

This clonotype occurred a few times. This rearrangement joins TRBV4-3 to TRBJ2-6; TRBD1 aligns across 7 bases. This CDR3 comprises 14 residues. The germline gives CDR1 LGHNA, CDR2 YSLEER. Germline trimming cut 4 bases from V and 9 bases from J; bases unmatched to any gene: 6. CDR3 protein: CASSPRDRDNVLTF. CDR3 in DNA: TGCGCCAGCAGCCCCCGGGACAGAGACAACGTCCTGACTTTC.

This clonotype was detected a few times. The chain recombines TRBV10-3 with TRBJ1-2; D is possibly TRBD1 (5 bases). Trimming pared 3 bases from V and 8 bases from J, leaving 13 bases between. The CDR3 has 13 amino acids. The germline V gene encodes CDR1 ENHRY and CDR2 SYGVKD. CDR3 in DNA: TGTGCCATCAGTGACCCAGGGAGGGGCGGCTACACCTTC. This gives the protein CAISDPGRGGYTF.